The 14 T cell receptor beta chains listed next were all sequenced from one sample in a study of cytomegalovirus exposure and HLA in healthy donors. Researchers ran the PCR with 60 Vbeta and 13 Jbeta primers. Produced via immunoSEQ multiplex PCR; TCRdb's table is partial and in-frame only. The sample has 150,000 to 200,000 clones, about three quarters seen once. The specimen was PBMCs. These receptors came from a woman between 40 and 50 years old in good health and CMV-seronegative.

The chain uses TRBV5-1 and TRBJ2-7; 11 bases map to TRBD2. Germline values: CDR1 SGHRS, CDR2 YFSETQ. The CDR3 length is 13 residues. Trimming removed 2 bases from V and 6 bases from J; junction bases left unmatched: 1. The CDR3 region has the DNA TGCGCCAGCAGCTTAACTAGCGGGGGCGAGCAGTACTTC. It specifies CASSLTSGGEQYF.

The CDR3 sequence is CASSDTGRAKNIQYF. DNA of the CDR3: TGTGCCAGCAGCGACACAGGACGAGCCAAAAACATTCAGTACTTC. V usage is TRBV5-4 and J usage is TRBJ2-4, with D maybe TRBD1 (5 bases). CDR1 is SGHNT and CDR2 is YYREEE in the germline V gene (reference sequence). V shed 4 bases and J shed 0 bases, with 11 bases lying between them. The CDR3 has 15 residues.

The J gene is TRBJ1-1, the V gene TRBV7-2; TRBD1 is a possible D gene (5 bases). Germline-derived CDR1 and CDR2 are SGHTA and FQGNSA. The CDR3 length is 15 residues. V was trimmed by 6 bases and J by 3 bases, leaving 17 bases between them. CDR3 coding DNA: TGTGCCAGCAGGGTAGAGTCGGTCAGGGACACTGAAGCTTTCTTT. This gives the protein CASRVESVRDTEAFF.

This rearrangement joins TRBV25-1 to TRBJ2-1; TRBD1 agrees at 9 bases. The CDR3 runs to 14 residues. Germline V lookup: CDR1 MGHDK, CDR2 SYGVNS. Losses at the gene ends were 6 bases for V and 8 bases for J; bases not matched to a gene: 8. The chain's CDR3 is CASSSGTGLYEQFF. CDR3 bases: TGTGCCAGCAGCTCCGGGACAGGGTTGTATGAGCAGTTCTTC. Drawing the rest from reference TRBV25-1 and TRBJ2-1, the complete variable domain is EADIYQTPRYLVIGTGKKITLECSQTMGHDKMYWYQQDPGMELHLIHYSYGVNSTEKGDLSSESTVSRIRTEHFPLTLESARPSHTSQYLCASSSGTGLYEQFFGPGTRLTVL.

V is TRBV19 and J is TRBJ1-1, with a possible D match to TRBD1 (5 bases). Germline CDR1 LNHDA, CDR2 SQIVND (reference sequence). The CDR3 covers 13 residues. The germline V and J ends were trimmed by 3 bases and 13 bases, with 18 bases remaining between them. CDR3 in amino acids: CASSIGERGRGFF. CDR3 bases: TGTGCCAGTAGTATCGGTGAAAGGGGTCGAGGTTTCTTT.

The chain links TRBV15 to TRBJ1-1; D is unclear. V was shortened by 2 bases and J by 6 bases, with 10 bases between the two germline ends. CDR1 is LNHNV and CDR2 is YYDKDF in the germline V gene (reference sequence). This CDR3 region has 13 residues. The CDR3 is CATSRPGSAEAFF. DNA for the CDR3: TGTGCCACCAGCAGACCCGGTTCGGCTGAAGCTTTCTTT. The full variable domain, completed using reference TRBV15 and TRBJ1-1, is DAMVIQNPRYQVTQFGKPVTLSCSQTLNHNVMYWYQQKSSQAPKLLFHYYDKDFNNEADTPDNFQSRRPNTSFCFLDIRSPGLGDTAMYLCATSRPGSAEAFFGQGTRLTVV.

V usage is TRBV9 and J usage is TRBJ1-1; 9 nucleotides line up with TRBD1. V was pared by 3 bases and J by 4 bases, with 16 bases of the junction left unmatched. The V gene's germline CDR1 is SGDLS and CDR2 YYNGEE. The CDR3 has 18 amino acids. DNA for the CDR3: TGTGCCAGCAGCGCACGGGACAGGGTCGGGTCGGGTGGCACTGAAGCTTTCTTT. It encodes CASSARDRVGSGGTEAFF.

This chain connects TRBV6-5 to TRBJ2-3; the D is unclear. The V and J ends lost 4 bases and 6 bases respectively, with 8 bases between them. The germline V gene encodes CDR1 MNHEY and CDR2 SVGAGI. The CDR3 loop spans 12 amino acids. The CDR3 region is CASSSSLDTQYF. CDR3 sequence (DNA): TGTGCCAGCAGTTCAAGCCTGGATACGCAGTATTTT.

V and J are TRBV11-2 and TRBJ2-3, with D maybe TRBD2 (5 bases). Germline V gene sequence: CDR1 SGHAT, CDR2 FQNNGV. Trimming took 3 bases from V and 4 from J, leaving 17 bases between them. The CDR3 contains 16 residues. This chain's CDR3 is CASSFRLSKAADTQYF. CDR3 nucleotide sequence: TGTGCCAGCAGCTTTCGGCTGTCAAAAGCGGCAGATACGCAGTATTTT.

The CDR3 region is CASSLMVGRVSSGANVLTF. DNA of the CDR3: TGTGCCAGCAGCTTAATGGTGGGCAGGGTTTCATCTGGGGCCAACGTCCTGACTTTC. The V call is TRBV7-3, the J call TRBJ2-6; D possibly corresponds to TRBD1 (5 bases). Germline V CDR1 and CDR2: SGHTA, FQGTGA. The CDR3 totals 19 residues. V shed 1 base and J shed 1 base, with 17 bases lying between them.

This chain connects TRBV6-5 to TRBJ1-1; no definite D call. The germline V and J ends were trimmed by 6 bases and 1 base, with 9 bases remaining between them. Per the germline V gene, CDR1 is MNHEY and CDR2 is SVGAGI. The CDR3 spans 13 residues. DNA for the CDR3: TGTGCCAGCAGCTTGGCCCCGAACACTGAAGCTTTCTTT. Protein: CASSLAPNTEAFF.

This clone was recorded once. The gene calls are TRBV7-9 and TRBJ1-4; 7 positions agree with TRBD1. V lost 5 bases and J lost 8; bases outside the gene matches: 11. There are 15 residues in the CDR3. Germline CDR1 is SEHNR and CDR2 is FQNEAQ (reference sequence). The CDR3 protein is CASSRRAGGREKLFF. CDR3 nucleotides: TGTGCCAGCAGCCGGAGGGCAGGGGGAAGGGAAAAACTGTTTTTT.

This chain links TRBV19 with TRBJ1-2; 8 bases agree with TRBD1. The CDR3 is 16 amino acids. V lost 4 bases, J lost 2 bases, and 9 bases stayed unmatched. Germline assignment: CDR1 LNHDA and CDR2 SQIVND (reference sequence). CDR3 amino acids: CASSTRQGRVNYGYTF. The CDR3 DNA reads TGTGCCAGTAGTACCAGACAGGGGCGAGTAAACTATGGCTACACCTTC.

This clone was seen once. The chain carries TRBV7-9 and TRBJ1-1; TRBD1 might be the D (6 bases). Trimming left V 6 bases short and J 0 bases short, with 14 bases between. The germline CDR1 and CDR2 sequences are SEHNR and FQNEAQ (reference sequence). The CDR3 loop spans 15 amino acids. CDR3 amino acids: CASSPNRALNTEAFF. DNA of the CDR3: TGTGCCAGCAGTCCCAACAGGGCCCTGAACACTGAAGCTTTCTTT.